The sequence of this T cell receptor (beta chain) was determined in a study of cytomegalovirus exposure and HLA in healthy donors. As for the study in general: The 130 or so validation repertoires and the approximately 670 first-cohort repertoires shared a platform, a later analysis reported. Points from the study as a whole: A subsequent analysis found that TCR clusters from the first cohort also tended to co-occur in the 90 to 150 validation repertoires, with about 94% of cluster scores above 0. Researchers counted around 180 TCR beta chains as cytomegalovirus-associated. Some public TCRs appeared in many individuals, while most sequences were rare.

This clone was counted only a few times. What it binds is not known. Other DNA sequences from this sample encode an identical CDR3 as well. This CDR3 comprises 12 residues. Germline lookup yields CDR1 SGHRS and CDR2 YFSETQ. The V end was cut by 2 bases, the J end by 5 bases, with 8 bases between. Profiling relied on immunoSEQ multiplex PCR, and the TCRdb table lists in-frame clones only, not all of them. The sample holds over 250,000 clones, 65% to 90% seen once. The chain carries TRBV5-1 and TRBJ2-7, with D perhaps TRBD1 (6 bases). This TCR was recovered from a woman aged 18-29 years in good health and CMV-seronegative. Source material: PBMCs. Here the CDR3 reads CASSLEGDEQYF. The CDR3, as DNA: TGCGCCAGCAGCTTAGAGGGGGACGAGCAGTACTTC.